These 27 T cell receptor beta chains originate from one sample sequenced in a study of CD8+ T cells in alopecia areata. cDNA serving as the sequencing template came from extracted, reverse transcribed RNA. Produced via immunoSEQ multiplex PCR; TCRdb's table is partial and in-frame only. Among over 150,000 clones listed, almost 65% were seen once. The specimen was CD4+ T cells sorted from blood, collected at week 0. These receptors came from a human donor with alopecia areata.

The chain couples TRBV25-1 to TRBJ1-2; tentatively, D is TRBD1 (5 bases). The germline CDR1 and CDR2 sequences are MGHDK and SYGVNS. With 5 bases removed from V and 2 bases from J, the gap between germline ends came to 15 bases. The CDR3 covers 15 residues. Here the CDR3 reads CASSPAQGPNYGYTF. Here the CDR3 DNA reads TGTGCCAGCAGTCCGGCGCAGGGCCCCAACTATGGCTACACCTTC.

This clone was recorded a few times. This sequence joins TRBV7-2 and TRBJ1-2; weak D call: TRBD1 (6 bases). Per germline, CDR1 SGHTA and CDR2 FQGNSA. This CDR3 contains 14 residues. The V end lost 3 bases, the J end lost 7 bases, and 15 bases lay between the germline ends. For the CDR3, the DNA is TGTGCCAGCAGCTTCTCAATGCCGGGGGCTGGCTACACCTTC. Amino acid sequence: CASSFSMPGAGYTF.

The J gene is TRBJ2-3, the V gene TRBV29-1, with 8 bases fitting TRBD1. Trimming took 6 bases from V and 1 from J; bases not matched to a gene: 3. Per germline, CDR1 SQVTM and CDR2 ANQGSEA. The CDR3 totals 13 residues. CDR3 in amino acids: CSVPGQGTDTQYF. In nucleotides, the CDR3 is TGCAGCGTCCCGGGACAGGGCACAGATACGCAGTATTTT.

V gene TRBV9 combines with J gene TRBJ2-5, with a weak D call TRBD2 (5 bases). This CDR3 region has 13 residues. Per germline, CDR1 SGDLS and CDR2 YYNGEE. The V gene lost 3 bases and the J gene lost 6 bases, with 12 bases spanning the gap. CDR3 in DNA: TGTGCCAGCAGCGCCAACGGAGGCCAGACCCAGTACTTC. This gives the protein CASSANGGQTQYF. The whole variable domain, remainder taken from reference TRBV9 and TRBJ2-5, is DSGVTQTPKHLITATGQRVTLRCSPRSGDLSVYWYQQSLDQGLQFLIQYYNGEERAKGNILERFSAQQFPDLHSELNLSSLELGDSALYFCASSANGGQTQYFGPGTRLLVL.

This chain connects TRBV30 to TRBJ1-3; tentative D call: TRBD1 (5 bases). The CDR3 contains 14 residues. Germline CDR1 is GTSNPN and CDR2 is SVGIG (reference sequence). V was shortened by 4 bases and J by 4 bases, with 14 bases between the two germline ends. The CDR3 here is CAWNFNGAGNTIYF. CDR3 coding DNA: TGTGCCTGGAACTTCAATGGGGCAGGAAACACCATATATTTT.

The CDR3: CASSQEDYGYTF. CDR3 sequence (DNA): TGCGCCAGCAGCCAAGAGGACTATGGCTACACCTTC. The chain is built from TRBV4-1 and TRBJ1-2; D is uncertain. The CDR3 totals 12 residues. Germline lookup yields CDR1 MGHRA and CDR2 YSYEKL. V was pared by 0 bases and J by 3 bases, with 2 bases between.

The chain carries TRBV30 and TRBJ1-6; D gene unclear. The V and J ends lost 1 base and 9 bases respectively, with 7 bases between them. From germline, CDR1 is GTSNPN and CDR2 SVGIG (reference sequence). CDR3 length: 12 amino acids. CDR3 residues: CAWSGQVSPLHF. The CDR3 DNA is TGTGCCTGGAGTGGGCAGGTTTCACCCCTCCACTTT.

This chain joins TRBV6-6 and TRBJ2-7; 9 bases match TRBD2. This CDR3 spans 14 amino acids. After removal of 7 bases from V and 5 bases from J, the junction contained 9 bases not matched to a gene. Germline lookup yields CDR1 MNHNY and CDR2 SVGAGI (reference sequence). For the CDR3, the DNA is TGTGCCAGCATTGCGGGGGGGAATTCCCACGAGCAGTACTTC. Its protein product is CASIAGGNSHEQYF.

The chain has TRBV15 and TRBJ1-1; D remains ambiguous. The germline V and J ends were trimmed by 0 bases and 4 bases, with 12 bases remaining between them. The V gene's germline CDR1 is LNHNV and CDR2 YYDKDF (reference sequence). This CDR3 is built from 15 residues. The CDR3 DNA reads TGTGCCACCAGCAGAGATCCCGGGTTGGGCACTGAAGCTTTCTTT. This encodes CATSRDPGLGTEAFF.

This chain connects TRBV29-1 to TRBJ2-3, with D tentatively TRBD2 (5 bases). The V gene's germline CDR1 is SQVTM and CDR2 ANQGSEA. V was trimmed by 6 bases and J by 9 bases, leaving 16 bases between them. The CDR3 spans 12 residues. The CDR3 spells CSVGVGEDTQYF. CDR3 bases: TGCAGCGTCGGGGTGGGAGAGGACACGCAGTATTTT.

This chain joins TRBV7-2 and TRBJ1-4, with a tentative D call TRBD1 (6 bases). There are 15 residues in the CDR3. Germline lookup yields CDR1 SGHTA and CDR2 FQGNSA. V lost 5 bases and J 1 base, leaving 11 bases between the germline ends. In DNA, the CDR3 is TGTGCCAGCAGCCTACAACAGGGAACTAATGAAAAACTGTTTTTT. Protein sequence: CASSLQQGTNEKLFF. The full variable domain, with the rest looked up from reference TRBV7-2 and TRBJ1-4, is GAGVSQSPSNKVTEKGKDVELRCDPISGHTALYWYRQSLGQGLEFLIYFQGNSAPDKSGLPSDRFSAERTGGSVSTLTIQRTQQEDSAVYLCASSLQQGTNEKLFFGSGTQLSVL.

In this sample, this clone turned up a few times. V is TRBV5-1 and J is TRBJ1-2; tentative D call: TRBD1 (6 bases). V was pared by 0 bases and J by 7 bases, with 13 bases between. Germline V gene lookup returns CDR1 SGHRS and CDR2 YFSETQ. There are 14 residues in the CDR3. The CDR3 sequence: CASSLDRAERGYTF. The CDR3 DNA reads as TGCGCCAGCAGCTTGGACAGGGCTGAGCGTGGCTACACCTTC.

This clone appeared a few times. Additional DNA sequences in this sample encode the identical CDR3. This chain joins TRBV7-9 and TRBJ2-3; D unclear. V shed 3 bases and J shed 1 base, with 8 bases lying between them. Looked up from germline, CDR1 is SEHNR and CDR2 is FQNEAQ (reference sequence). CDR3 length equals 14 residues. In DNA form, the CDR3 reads TGTGCCAGCAGCTTGAGTGGGGGCACAGATACGCAGTATTTT. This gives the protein CASSLSGGTDTQYF. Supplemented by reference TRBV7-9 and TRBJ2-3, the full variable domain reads DTGVSQNPRHKITKRGQNVTFRCDPISEHNRLYWYRQTLGQGPEFLTYFQNEAQLEKSRLLSDRFSAERPKGSFSTLEIQRTEQGDSAMYLCASSLSGGTDTQYFGPGTRLTVL.

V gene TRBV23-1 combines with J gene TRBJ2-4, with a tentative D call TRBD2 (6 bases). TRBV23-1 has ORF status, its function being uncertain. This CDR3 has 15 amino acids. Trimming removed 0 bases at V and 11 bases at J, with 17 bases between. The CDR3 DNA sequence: TGCGCCAGCAGTCAATCCGGGGAGGTAAAAGGAGTTCAGTACTTC. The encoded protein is CASSQSGEVKGVQYF.

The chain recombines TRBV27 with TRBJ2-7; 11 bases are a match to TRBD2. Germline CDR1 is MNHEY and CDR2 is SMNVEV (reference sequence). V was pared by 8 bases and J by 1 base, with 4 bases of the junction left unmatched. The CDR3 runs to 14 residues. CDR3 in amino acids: CASGTSGGSYEQYF. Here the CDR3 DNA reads TGTGCCAGCGGAACTAGCGGGGGTTCCTACGAGCAGTACTTC.

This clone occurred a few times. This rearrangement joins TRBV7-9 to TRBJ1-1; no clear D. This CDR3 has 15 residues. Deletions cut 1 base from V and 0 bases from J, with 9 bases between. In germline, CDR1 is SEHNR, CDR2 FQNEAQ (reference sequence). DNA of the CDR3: TGTGCCAGCAGCTTAGGTGAACCTATGAACACTGAAGCTTTCTTT. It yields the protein CASSLGEPMNTEAFF.

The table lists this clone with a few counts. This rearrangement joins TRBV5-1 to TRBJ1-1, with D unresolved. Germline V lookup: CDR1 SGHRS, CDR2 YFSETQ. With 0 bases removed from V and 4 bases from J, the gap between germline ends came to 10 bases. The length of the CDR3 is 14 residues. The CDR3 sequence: CASSLAGLGTEAFF. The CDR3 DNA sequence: TGCGCCAGCAGCTTGGCAGGCCTGGGCACTGAAGCTTTCTTT. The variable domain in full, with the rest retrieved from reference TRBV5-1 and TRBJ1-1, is KAGVTQTPRYLIKTRGQQVTLSCSPISGHRSVSWYQQTPGQGLQFLFEYFSETQRNKGNFPGRFSGRQFSNSRSEMNVSTLELGDSALYLCASSLAGLGTEAFFGQGTRLTVV.

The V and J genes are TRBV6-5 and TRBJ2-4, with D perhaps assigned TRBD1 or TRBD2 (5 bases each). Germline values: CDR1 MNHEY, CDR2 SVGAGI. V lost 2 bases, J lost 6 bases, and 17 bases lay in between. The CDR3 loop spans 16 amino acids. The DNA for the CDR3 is TGTGCCAGCAGTTACACCCTCATCGGGGCGAGAAACATTCAGTACTTC. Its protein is CASSYTLIGARNIQYF.

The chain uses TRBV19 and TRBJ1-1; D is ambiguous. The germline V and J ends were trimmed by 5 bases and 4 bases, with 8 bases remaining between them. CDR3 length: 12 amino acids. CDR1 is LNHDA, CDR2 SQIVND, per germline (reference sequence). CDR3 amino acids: CASSGPATEAFF. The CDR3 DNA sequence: TGTGCCAGTAGTGGACCGGCCACTGAAGCTTTCTTT.

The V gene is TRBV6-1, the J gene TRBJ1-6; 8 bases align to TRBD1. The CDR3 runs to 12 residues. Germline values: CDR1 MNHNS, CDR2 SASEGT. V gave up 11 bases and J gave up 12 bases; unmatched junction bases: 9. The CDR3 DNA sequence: TGTGCCGCAAGGACAGGGCCTCAACCCCTCCACTTT. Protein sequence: CAARTGPQPLHF.

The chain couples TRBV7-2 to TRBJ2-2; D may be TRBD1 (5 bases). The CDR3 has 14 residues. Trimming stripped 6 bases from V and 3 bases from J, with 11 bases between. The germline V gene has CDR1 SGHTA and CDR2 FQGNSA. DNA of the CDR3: TGTGCCAGCAGGTTTCAGGGTGACACCGGGGAGCTGTTTTTT. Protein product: CASRFQGDTGELFF. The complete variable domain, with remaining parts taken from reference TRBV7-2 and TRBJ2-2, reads GAGVSQSPSNKVTEKGKDVELRCDPISGHTALYWYRQSLGQGLEFLIYFQGNSAPDKSGLPSDRFSAERTGGSVSTLTIQRTQQEDSAVYLCASRFQGDTGELFFGEGSRLTVL.

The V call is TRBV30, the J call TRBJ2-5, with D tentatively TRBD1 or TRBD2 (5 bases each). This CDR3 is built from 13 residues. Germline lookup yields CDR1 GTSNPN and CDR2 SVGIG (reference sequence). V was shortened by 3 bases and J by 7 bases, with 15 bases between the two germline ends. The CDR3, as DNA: TGTGCCTGGAGCGGGACCGTTGGAGGGACCCAGTACTTC. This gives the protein CAWSGTVGGTQYF.

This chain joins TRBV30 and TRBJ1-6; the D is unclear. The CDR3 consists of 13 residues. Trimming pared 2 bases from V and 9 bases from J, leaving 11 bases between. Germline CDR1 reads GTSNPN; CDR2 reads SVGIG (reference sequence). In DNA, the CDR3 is TGTGCCTGGAGTAACAACAGAGGTTCACCCCTCCACTTT. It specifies CAWSNNRGSPLHF.

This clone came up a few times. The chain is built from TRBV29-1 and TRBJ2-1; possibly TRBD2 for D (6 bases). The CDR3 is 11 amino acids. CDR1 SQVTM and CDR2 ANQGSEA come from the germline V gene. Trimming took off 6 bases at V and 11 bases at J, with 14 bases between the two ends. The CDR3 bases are TGCAGCGTACCCGGGAGATTGAAGCAGTTCTTC. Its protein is CSVPGRLKQFF.

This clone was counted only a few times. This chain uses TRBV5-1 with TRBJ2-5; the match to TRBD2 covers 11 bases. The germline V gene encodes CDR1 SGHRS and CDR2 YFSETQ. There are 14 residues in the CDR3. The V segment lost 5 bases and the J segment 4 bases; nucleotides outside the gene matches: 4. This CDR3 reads CASRPGTSGETQYF. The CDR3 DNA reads TGCGCCAGCAGACCTGGGACTAGCGGAGAGACCCAGTACTTC.

The CDR3 nucleotides read TGTGCCTGGAGTCGGCGGGGGACTGAAGCTTTCTTT. As protein: CAWSRRGTEAFF. The V call is TRBV30, the J call TRBJ1-1; D is perhaps TRBD1 (5 bases). The CDR3 is made up of 12 amino acids. With 2 bases removed from V and 5 bases from J, the gap between germline ends came to 9 bases. From germline, CDR1 is GTSNPN and CDR2 SVGIG (reference sequence).

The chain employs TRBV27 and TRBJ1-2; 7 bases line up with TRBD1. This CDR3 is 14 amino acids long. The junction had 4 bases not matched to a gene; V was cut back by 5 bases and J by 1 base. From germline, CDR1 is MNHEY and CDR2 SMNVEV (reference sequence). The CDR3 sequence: CASSGRQGNYGYTF. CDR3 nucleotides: TGTGCCAGCAGTGGCAGACAGGGTAACTATGGCTACACCTTC.